The TCR beta chain described here comes from a study of cytomegalovirus exposure and HLA in healthy donors. V was clipped by 5 bases and J by 6 bases; unmatched bases: 9. CDR3 length: 16 residues. Germline V lookup: CDR1 SGHTA, CDR2 FQGTGA. PCR amplification relied on 60 Vbeta primers (plus 13 Jbeta primers). Profiled with immunoSEQ multiplex PCR; TCRdb holds only in-frame clones, not every one. This sample has around 300,000 clones, with roughly 81% found just once. Regarding this clone: Its antigen is unknown.

Whole-study findings and limits: HLA-A and HLA-B allele assignments for most subjects were reportedly predicted accurately using TCR beta sequences. The study recorded about 150 TCR beta chains that were cytomegalovirus-associated. Presence/absence analyses assumed roughly uniform sequencing depth across donors, which may not hold.

The TCR sequence derives from a middle-aged woman in good health and CMV-seropositive. V is TRBV7-3 and J is TRBJ2-3; 12 bases are a match to TRBD2. The sample comprised PBMCs. The CDR3 here is CASSLTTSGGGDTQYF. The CDR3 coding sequence is TGTGCCAGCAGCCTCACGACTAGCGGGGGAGGTGATACGCAGTATTTT.